These 21 T cell receptor beta chains originate from one sample sequenced in a study of T cell responses to AZD1222 COVID-19 vaccine (dated by TCRdb to the early 2020s). The label giving this sample's time point can be read as: baseline before first vaccination. Receptor amplification or capture employed the immunoSEQ multiplex PCR assay. TCRdb mirrors the immuneACCESS table, restricted to in-frame sequences. Some clones are absent from its copies; in checked studies, under half trace to an unresolved V gene, and the reason for the others is unknown. The sample records 150,000 to 200,000 clones, 75% to 90% of which are singletons. The top ten clones comprise about 6% of the sample. Here the sequenced sample was peripheral blood, taken on day 0 of AZD1222 vaccination. These receptors came from an adult in good health.

Here the CDR3 reads CAWTEARFVNYGYTF. The CDR3 DNA sequence: TGTGCCTGGACAGAAGCCAGATTTGTCAACTATGGCTACACCTTC. This chain uses TRBV30 with TRBJ1-2; D gene ambiguous. CDR1 is GTSNPN and CDR2 is SVGIG in the germline V gene (reference sequence). The CDR3 sequence is 15 residues long. V was shortened by 4 bases and J by 2 bases, with 17 bases between the two germline ends.

This clone was observed a handful of times. This rearrangement joins TRBV5-1 to TRBJ2-7; possibly TRBD1 for D (6 bases). Per germline, CDR1 SGHRS and CDR2 YFSETQ. This CDR3 is 14 amino acids long. The V end was cut by 0 bases, the J end by 7 bases, with 14 bases between. CDR3 DNA sequence: TGCGCCAGCAGCTTGGCCCTGGGACATGAAGAGCAGTACTTC. Amino acids: CASSLALGHEEQYF.

The J gene is TRBJ2-4, the V gene TRBV30; 7 nucleotides line up with TRBD1. This CDR3 contains 13 residues. J gave up 3 bases and V 2 bases, and 1 base lay outside the gene matches. CDR1 GTSNPN and CDR2 SVGIG come from the germline V gene (reference sequence). The CDR3 DNA follows: TGTGCCTGGAGTTGGACAGGCAAAAACATTCAGTACTTC. Its protein product is CAWSWTGKNIQYF.

The chain combines TRBV25-1 with TRBJ1-1, with D maybe TRBD1 (5 bases). Germline V gives CDR1 MGHDK, CDR2 SYGVNS. Trimming took off 4 bases at V and 9 bases at J, with 15 bases between the two ends. The CDR3 loop spans 13 amino acids. In DNA, the CDR3 is TGTGCCAGCAGTGGCGGGGGTACCGCTAAAGCTTTCTTT. Translation: CASSGGGTAKAFF.

The genes are TRBV7-3 and TRBJ1-2, with D possibly matching TRBD1 (6 bases). With 6 bases removed from V and 4 bases from J, the gap between germline ends came to 12 bases. This CDR3 is 13 amino acids long. Germline CDR1 reads SGHTA; CDR2 reads FQGTGA. The chain's CDR3 is CASRPGAGYGYTF. The CDR3 DNA reads as TGTGCCAGCAGGCCAGGGGCGGGCTATGGCTACACCTTC.

This clone was detected once. In DNA, the CDR3 is TGTGCCAGCAGTCGACAGCCCTACTCCTCCTACGAGCAGTACTTC. It is translated as CASSRQPYSSYEQYF. The V gene is TRBV5-5, the J gene TRBJ2-7; tentatively, D is TRBD1 (5 bases). This CDR3 has 15 amino acids. Germline V lookup: CDR1 SGHKS, CDR2 YYEKEE (reference sequence). V was trimmed by 5 bases and J by 0 bases, leaving 15 bases between them.

The gene calls are TRBV5-1 and TRBJ1-6, with D possibly matching TRBD1 (5 bases). V lost 0 bases and J 9 bases, leaving 13 bases between the germline ends. CDR3 length: 15 amino acids. The V gene's germline CDR1 is SGHRS and CDR2 YFSETQ. The CDR3 region is CASSLDDSLGSPLHF. The CDR3, as DNA: TGCGCCAGCAGCTTGGACGACAGCCTCGGTTCACCCCTCCACTTT.

The chain links TRBV11-2 to TRBJ2-3; 8 bases map to TRBD2. Trimming removed 4 bases from V and 12 bases from J; junction bases left unmatched: 18. Germline-derived CDR1 and CDR2 are SGHAT and FQNNGV. The CDR3 extends over 16 amino acids. The CDR3 loop reads CASSSMRDGGAYFQYF. DNA of the CDR3: TGTGCCAGCAGCTCCATGAGGGACGGGGGGGCCTATTTTCAGTATTTT.

The chain recombines TRBV24-1 with TRBJ2-2; D is perhaps TRBD1 (6 bases). Looked up from germline, CDR1 is KGHDR and CDR2 is SFDVKD. The ends were cut back, 4 bases at V and 4 bases at J, with 12 bases in the middle. The CDR3 extends over 15 amino acids. DNA for the CDR3: TGTGCCACCAGTGACCCCGGGACAAGCACCGGGGAGCTGTTTTTT. As protein: CATSDPGTSTGELFF.

CDR3 DNA sequence: TGTGCCAGCAGTTACGGAGGCAGGGAGCCTCAGTACTTC. Its protein is CASSYGGREPQYF. The chain uses TRBV6-5 and TRBJ2-7; D might be TRBD1 or TRBD2, each matching 5 bases. The CDR3 contains 13 residues. V lost 2 bases and J 10 bases, leaving 15 bases between the germline ends. Per germline, CDR1 MNHEY and CDR2 SVGAGI.

The V and J genes are TRBV3-1 (or the pseudogene TRBV3-2) and TRBJ2-7, with 9 bases fitting TRBD1. The CDR3 extends over 16 amino acids. Germline values: CDR1 LGHDT, CDR2 YNNKEL (reference sequence). Losses at the gene ends were 4 bases for V and 5 bases for J; bases not matched to a gene: 12. The CDR3 DNA reads as TGTGCCAGCAGCCCCACCGGGACAGGGTTGCGTAACGAGCAGTACTTC. Protein sequence: CASSPTGTGLRNEQYF.

The rearrangement joins TRBV28 to TRBJ1-5; TRBD1 aligns across 7 bases. J was trimmed by 8 bases and V by 3 bases; bases with no gene match: 16. The CDR3 totals 17 residues. Germline-derived CDR1 and CDR2 are MDHEN and SYDVKM. CDR3 coding DNA: TGTGCCAGCAGTTTGGAGGGAGGGACAGCCTTAACGAAGCCCCAGCATTTT. It codes for CASSLEGGTALTKPQHF.

The V and J genes are TRBV19 and TRBJ1-5, with D hard to call. V was pared by 5 bases and J by 7 bases, with 9 bases between. There are 12 residues in the CDR3. Germline CDR1 is LNHDA and CDR2 is SQIVND (reference sequence). The CDR3 bases are TGTGCCAGTAGTCTTTTGCGGCAGCCCCAGCATTTT. Translated, it gives CASSLLRQPQHF.

The rearrangement uses TRBV29-1 and TRBJ2-4, with unresolved D. Germline V gene sequence: CDR1 SQVTM, CDR2 ANQGSEA. The CDR3 consists of 11 residues. The V and J ends lost 4 bases and 7 bases respectively, with 8 bases between them. CDR3 coding DNA: TGCAGCGTTGTCTCAGCGAACATTCAGTACTTC. Encoded protein: CSVVSANIQYF.

The chain couples TRBV28 to TRBJ1-2; 7 nucleotides match TRBD1. V lost 4 bases to trimming and J lost 5 bases; unmatched junction nucleotides: 13. In germline, CDR1 is MDHEN, CDR2 SYDVKM. This CDR3 comprises 16 residues. CDR3 protein: CASSSGTALTEYGYTF. The CDR3 coding sequence is TGTGCCAGCAGTTCCGGGACAGCCCTAACGGAGTATGGCTACACCTTC.

The chain employs TRBV6-1 and TRBJ1-5; D might be TRBD1 (5 bases). Between the trimmed V and J ends, which lost 3 bases and 4 bases, there was a span of 16 bases. CDR1 is MNHNS and CDR2 is SASEGT in the germline V gene. CDR3 length equals 16 residues. This chain's CDR3 is CASSETLGTGNQPQHF. The CDR3 bases are TGTGCCAGCAGTGAGACCCTTGGGACGGGGAATCAGCCCCAGCATTTT.

The count of this clone is one. The chain joins TRBV28 to TRBJ2-3, with D perhaps TRBD2 (6 bases). The CDR3 consists of 13 residues. Germline CDR1 reads MDHEN; CDR2 reads SYDVKM. V lost 3 bases to trimming and J lost 11 bases, with 15 bases between them. CDR3 residues: CASSFRSAGGQYF. The CDR3 DNA reads TGTGCCAGCAGTTTTCGCAGCGCCGGGGGGCAGTATTTT.

The chain is built from TRBV18 and TRBJ2-7; D is ambiguous. CDR1 and CDR2 (germline): KGHSH, LQKENI. This CDR3 spans 13 amino acids. V was clipped by 3 bases and J by 2 bases, with 8 bases between them. The CDR3: CASSPASTYEQYF. The CDR3, as DNA: TGTGCCAGCTCACCGGCGTCGACCTACGAGCAGTACTTC.

This clone has more than one count but fewer than ten. The V call is TRBV30, the J call TRBJ2-2; D ambiguous. The V end lost 2 bases, the J end lost 2 bases, and 12 bases lay between the germline ends. Per germline, CDR1 GTSNPN and CDR2 SVGIG (reference sequence). The CDR3 loop spans 15 amino acids. Here the CDR3 DNA reads TGTGCCTGGAGTTTAATGGGATCAAACACCGGGGAGCTGTTTTTT. Protein product: CAWSLMGSNTGELFF. Complete variable domain (other parts from reference TRBV30 and TRBJ2-2): SQTIHQWPATLVQPVGSPLSLECTVEGTSNPNLYWYRQAAGRGLQLLFYSVGIGQISSEVPQNLSASRPQDRQFILSSKKLLLSDSGFYLCAWSLMGSNTGELFFGEGSRLTVL.

V and J are TRBV27 and TRBJ2-3; tentatively, D is TRBD1 (5 bases). This CDR3 has 15 residues. V was pared by 3 bases and J by 4 bases, with 14 bases between. The germline gives CDR1 MNHEY, CDR2 SMNVEV (reference sequence). The CDR3 coding sequence is TGTGCCAGCAGTTTTTTATTACAGACAGCAGATACGCAGTATTTT. Translated: CASSFLLQTADTQYF.

CDR3 sequence: CASKAGGNTEAFF. CDR3 DNA: TGTGCCAGCAAGGCCGGGGGGAACACTGAAGCTTTCTTT. The chain uses TRBV9 and TRBJ1-1, with D possibly TRBD1 on 5 matching bases. V lost 6 bases and J lost 1, with 10 bases in between. CDR1 and CDR2 from the germline V gene are SGDLS and YYNGEE. The CDR3 runs 13 residues.